The 9 T cell receptor beta chains in this list originate from one sample, sequenced in a study of T cell responses to AZD1222 COVID-19 vaccine. Clones were sequenced by immunoSEQ multiplex PCR, and TCRdb holds only the in-frame ones, with some missing. The sample holds roughly 93,000 clones; roughly 90% are singletons and the top ten take about 5.2%. The source was peripheral blood, collected 28 days after the second AZD1222 dose. The receptors were gathered from an adult who received the AZD1222 COVID-19 vaccine.

In its sample, this clone was seen once. The chain combines TRBV7-8 with TRBJ1-5; D is unclear. Germline CDR1 and CDR2: SGHVS and FQNEAQ. This CDR3 has 12 amino acids. Trimming removed 5 bases from V and 6 bases from J, with 8 bases in between. The CDR3 DNA sequence: TGTGCCAGCAGCCCCCCCGGTCAGCCCCAGCATTTT. Translated: CASSPPGQPQHF.

The chain is built from TRBV5-5 and TRBJ2-1; D unresolved. V gave up 5 bases and J gave up 9 bases, with 9 bases separating them. In germline, CDR1 is SGHKS, CDR2 YYEKEE (reference sequence). The CDR3 consists of 11 residues. The CDR3: CASRQVFEQFF. CDR3 DNA sequence: TGTGCCAGCAGACAAGTGTTTGAGCAGTTCTTC.

This chain uses TRBV6-4 with TRBJ1-1; D gene uncertain. The CDR3 runs to 13 residues. In germline, CDR1 is MRHNA, CDR2 SNTAGT. Between the trimmed V and J ends, which lost 3 bases and 4 bases, there was a span of 9 bases. CDR3 bases: TGTGCCAGCAGTGAGGGTTGGGGCACTGAAGCTTTCTTT. Translating gives CASSEGWGTEAFF.

V and J are TRBV6-5 and TRBJ1-1; unclear D gene. CDR1 MNHEY and CDR2 SVGAGI come from the germline V gene. The CDR3 sequence is 10 residues long. The germline V and J ends were trimmed by 8 bases and 2 bases, with 3 bases remaining between them. CDR3 protein: CASVNTEAFF. The CDR3 nucleotides read TGTGCCAGCGTCAACACTGAAGCTTTCTTT.

This sequence joins TRBV9 and TRBJ2-4, with 9 nucleotides matching TRBD2. J gave up 4 bases and V 4 bases, and 6 bases lay outside the gene matches. Germline lookup yields CDR1 SGDLS and CDR2 YYNGEE. This CDR3 is 15 amino acids long. The CDR3 loop is CASSPLTSGKNIQYF. DNA of the CDR3: TGTGCCAGCAGCCCCCTGACTAGCGGAAAAAACATTCAGTACTTC.

The CDR3 loop is CASSPRGGRQETQYF. The CDR3 region has the DNA TGTGCCAGCAGCCCACGCGGTGGAAGGCAAGAGACCCAGTACTTC. The rearrangement uses TRBV5-6 and TRBJ2-5; D call uncertain. Trimming stripped 4 bases from V and 2 bases from J, with 15 bases between. This CDR3 comprises 15 residues. In germline, CDR1 is SGHDT, CDR2 YYEEEE.

This chain connects TRBV28 to TRBJ2-7; tentatively, D is TRBD1 (7 bases). The CDR3 totals 14 residues. Trimming left V 3 bases short and J 3 bases short, with 12 bases between. Germline V gene sequence: CDR1 MDHEN, CDR2 SYDVKM. CDR3 DNA sequence: TGTGCCAGCAGTTTGTCGGGGGACAGCTACGAGCAGTACTTC. The encoded protein is CASSLSGDSYEQYF.

The rearrangement uses TRBV10-2 and TRBJ2-7, with 8 bases aligning to TRBD1. In germline, CDR1 is WSHSY, CDR2 SAAADI. Unmatched junction bases numbered 9, after V lost 8 bases and J lost 6 bases. The CDR3 contains 13 residues. The CDR3 sequence: CASAQGAMTEQYV. In nucleotides, the CDR3 is TGCGCCAGCGCCCAGGGGGCGATGACCGAGCAGTACGTC.

The CDR3 spells CASSEYADSYEQYF. CDR3 coding DNA: TGTGCCAGCAGTGAATATGCGGACTCCTACGAGCAGTACTTC. The rearrangement links TRBV25-1 to TRBJ2-7; D ambiguous. Per germline, CDR1 MGHDK and CDR2 SYGVNS. V was cut by 0 bases and J by 0 bases, with 6 bases left in between. This CDR3 region has 14 residues.